The clone carrying this T cell receptor beta chain has a single count. Sequencing was performed with immunoSEQ multiplex PCR; in TCRdb, only in-frame clones are kept and a portion is missing. The sample contains approximately 220,000 clones, about 92% of which appear only once. This sample was included in a study of T cell responses to AZD1222 COVID-19 vaccine. Trimming left V 3 bases short and J 8 bases short, with 16 bases between. This CDR3 is 14 amino acids long. Per the germline V gene, CDR1 is ENHRY and CDR2 is SYGVKD. The sample in question was peripheral blood, obtained on day 0 of MenACWY control vaccination. This clonotype originated in an adult in good health. The chain recombines TRBV10-3 with TRBJ1-2, with D unresolved. The CDR3 region is CAISESTGFGGYTF. The CDR3 nucleotides read TGTGCCATCAGTGAATCCACTGGCTTTGGAGGCTACACCTTC.